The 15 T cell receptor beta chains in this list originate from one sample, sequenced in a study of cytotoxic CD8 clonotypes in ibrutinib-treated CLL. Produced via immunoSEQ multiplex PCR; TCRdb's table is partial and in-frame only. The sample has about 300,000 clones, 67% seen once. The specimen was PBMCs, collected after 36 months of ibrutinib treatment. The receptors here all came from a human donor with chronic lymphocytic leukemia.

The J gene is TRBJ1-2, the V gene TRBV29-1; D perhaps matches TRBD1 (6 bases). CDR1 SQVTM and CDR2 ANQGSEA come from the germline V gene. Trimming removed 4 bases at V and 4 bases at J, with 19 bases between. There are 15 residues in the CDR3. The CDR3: CSVGKMDRFFYGYTF. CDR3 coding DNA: TGCAGCGTTGGGAAAATGGACAGATTCTTCTATGGCTACACCTTC. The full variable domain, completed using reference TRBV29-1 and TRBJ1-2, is SAVISQKPSRDICQRGTSLTIQCQVDSQVTMMFWYRQQPGQSLTLIATANQGSEATYESGFVIDKFPISRPNLTFSTLTVSNMSPEDSSIYLCSVGKMDRFFYGYTFGSGTRLTVV.

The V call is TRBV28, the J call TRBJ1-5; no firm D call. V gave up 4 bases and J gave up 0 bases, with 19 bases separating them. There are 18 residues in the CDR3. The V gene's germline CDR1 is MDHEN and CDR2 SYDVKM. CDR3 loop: CASSSFRRQWGSNQPQHF. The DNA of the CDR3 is TGTGCCAGCAGTTCTTTTCGTCGACAATGGGGTAGCAATCAGCCCCAGCATTTT.

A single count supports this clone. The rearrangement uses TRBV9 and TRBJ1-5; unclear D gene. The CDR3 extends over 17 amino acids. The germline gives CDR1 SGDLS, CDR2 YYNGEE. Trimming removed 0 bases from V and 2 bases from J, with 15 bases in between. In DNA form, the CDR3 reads TGTGCCAGCAGCGTAGGACCGTCGGCACTTGGCAATCAGCCCCAGCATTTT. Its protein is CASSVGPSALGNQPQHF.

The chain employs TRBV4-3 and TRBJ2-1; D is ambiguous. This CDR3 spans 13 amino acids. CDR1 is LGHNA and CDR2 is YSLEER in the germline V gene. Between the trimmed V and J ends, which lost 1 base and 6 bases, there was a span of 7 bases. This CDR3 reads CASSQAWGNEQFF. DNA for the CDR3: TGCGCCAGCAGCCAAGCCTGGGGCAATGAGCAGTTCTTC.

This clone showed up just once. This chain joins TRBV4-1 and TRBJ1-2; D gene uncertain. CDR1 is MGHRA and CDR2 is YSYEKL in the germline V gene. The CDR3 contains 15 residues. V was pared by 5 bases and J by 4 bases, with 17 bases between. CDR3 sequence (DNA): TGCGCCAGCAGCATCCTTGGACCTCGGGTCTATGGCTACACCTTC. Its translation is CASSILGPRVYGYTF.

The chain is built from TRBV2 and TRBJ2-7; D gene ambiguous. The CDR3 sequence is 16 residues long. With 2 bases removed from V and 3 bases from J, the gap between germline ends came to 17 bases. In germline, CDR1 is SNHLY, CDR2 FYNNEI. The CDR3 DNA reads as TGTGCCAGCAGTGAAAGGGCGGTTGCTGTGGACTACGAGCAGTACTTC. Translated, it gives CASSERAVAVDYEQYF.

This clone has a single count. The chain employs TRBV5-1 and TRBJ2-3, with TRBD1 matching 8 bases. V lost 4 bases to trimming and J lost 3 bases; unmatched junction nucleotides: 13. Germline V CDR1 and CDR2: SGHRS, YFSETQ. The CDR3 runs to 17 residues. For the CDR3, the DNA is TGCGCCAGCAGCGGACCGGGACAGGTCTCGTGGACAGATACGCAGTATTTT. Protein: CASSGPGQVSWTDTQYF. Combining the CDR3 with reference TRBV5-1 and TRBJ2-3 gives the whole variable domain KAGVTQTPRYLIKTRGQQVTLSCSPISGHRSVSWYQQTPGQGLQFLFEYFSETQRNKGNFPGRFSGRQFSNSRSEMNVSTLELGDSALYLCASSGPGQVSWTDTQYFGPGTRLTVL.

The CDR3 region has the DNA TGTGCCACCAGCAGATACGGACAGGGAGTCACCGGGGAGCTGTTTTTT. This sequence encodes CATSRYGQGVTGELFF. The chain has TRBV15 and TRBJ2-2, with TRBD1 identical over 8 bases. Germline CDR1 LNHNV, CDR2 YYDKDF (reference sequence). The CDR3 has 16 amino acids. The ends lost 2 bases at V and 4 bases at J; junction bases unmatched: 6. Full variable domain (missing parts from reference TRBV15 and TRBJ2-2): DAMVIQNPRYQVTQFGKPVTLSCSQTLNHNVMYWYQQKSSQAPKLLFHYYDKDFNNEADTPDNFQSRRPNTSFCFLDIRSPGLGDTAMYLCATSRYGQGVTGELFFGEGSRLTVL.

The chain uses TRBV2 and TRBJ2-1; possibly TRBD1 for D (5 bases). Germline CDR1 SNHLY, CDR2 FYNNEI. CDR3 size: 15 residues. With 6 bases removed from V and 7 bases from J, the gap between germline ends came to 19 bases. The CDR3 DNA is TGTGCCAGCAGACGAGTGACAGCTTTAGGAAATGAGCAGTTCTTC. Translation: CASRRVTALGNEQFF.

CDR3 DNA sequence: TGTGCCAGCAGCTTAGTTTTGGAGCGCGAGCAGTACTTC. It encodes CASSLVLEREQYF. The V call is TRBV7-2, the J call TRBJ2-7; D is unresolved. The CDR3 consists of 13 residues. Germline CDR1 is SGHTA and CDR2 is FQGNSA. V gave up 1 base and J gave up 6 bases, with 10 bases separating them.

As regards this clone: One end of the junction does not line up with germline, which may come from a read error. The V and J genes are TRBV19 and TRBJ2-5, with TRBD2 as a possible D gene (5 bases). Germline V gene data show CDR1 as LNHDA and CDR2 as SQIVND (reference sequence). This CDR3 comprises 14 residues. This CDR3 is CASSSTRPQGTQYF. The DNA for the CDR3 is TGTGCCAGTAGCTCAACTAGGCCCCAAGGGACCCAGTACTTC. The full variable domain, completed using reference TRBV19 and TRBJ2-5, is DGGITQSPKYLFRKEGQNVTLSCEQNLNHDAMYWYRQDPGQGLRLIYYSQIVNDFQKGDIAEGYSVSREKKESFPLTVTSAQKNPTAFYLCASSSTRPQGTQYFGPGTRLLVL.

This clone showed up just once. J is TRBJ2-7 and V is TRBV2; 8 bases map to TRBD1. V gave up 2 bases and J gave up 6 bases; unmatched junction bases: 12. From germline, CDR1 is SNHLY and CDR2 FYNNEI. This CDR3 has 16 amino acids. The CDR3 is CASSEIRATGVGEQYF. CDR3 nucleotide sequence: TGTGCCAGCAGTGAAATACGTGCGACAGGGGTTGGCGAGCAGTACTTC.

In DNA form, the CDR3 reads TGTGCCAGCAGCCAAACAGGGAACTCTGGAAACACCATATATTTT. Its protein is CASSQTGNSGNTIYF. The J gene is TRBJ1-3, the V gene TRBV7-9; a weak D match, TRBD1 (6 bases). This CDR3 spans 15 amino acids. Trimming shortened V by 5 bases and J by 0 bases, and 11 bases separated the two germline ends. Per germline, CDR1 SEHNR and CDR2 FQNEAQ (reference sequence).

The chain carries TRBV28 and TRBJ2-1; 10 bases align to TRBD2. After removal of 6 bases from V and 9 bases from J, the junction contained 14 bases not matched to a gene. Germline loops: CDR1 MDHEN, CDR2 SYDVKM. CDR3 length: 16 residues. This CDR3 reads CASRRYTSGERGEQFF. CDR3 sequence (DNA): TGTGCCAGCAGGAGATATACTAGCGGGGAGAGGGGTGAGCAGTTCTTC.

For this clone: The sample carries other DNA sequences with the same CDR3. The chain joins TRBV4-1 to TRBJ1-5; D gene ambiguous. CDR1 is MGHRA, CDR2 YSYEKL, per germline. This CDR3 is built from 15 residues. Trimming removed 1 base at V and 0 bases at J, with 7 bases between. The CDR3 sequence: CASSQGRYSNQPQHF. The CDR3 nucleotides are TGCGCCAGCAGCCAAGGCCGCTATAGCAATCAGCCCCAGCATTTT.